A selection of T cell receptor beta chains follows, all from one sample in a study of siplizumab effects on memory and regulatory T cells. The assay was immunoSEQ multiplex PCR, and TCRdb's table has in-frame clones only and misses some. The sample holds around 100,000 clones, over 85% seen once. The source material was non-Treg CD4+ T cells sorted from blood. The source is a human donor in good health. Both conserved end residues are part of each CDR3. D genes are given only for firm matches.

V gene	D gene	CDR3 protein
TRBV30	.	CAWSGQHNQPQHF
TRBV19	.	CASSIRAIGQPQHF
TRBV9	TRBD2	CASSARTSGRTGELFF
TRBV10-3	.	CAISESGRYEQYF
TRBV11-3	.	CASSLVRYEQYF
TRBV4-1	TRBD1	CASSHRTGSFDGYTF
TRBV6-5	.	CASSYGNDGYEQYF
TRBV11-2	.	CASSLERIGEAFF
TRBV5-5	.	CASSLVGYTEAFF
TRBV28	TRBD1	CASSLLGRGQGETQYF
TRBV9	.	CASSVDSRQETQYF
TRBV7-6	.	CASSLSQGGQPQHF
TRBV6-1	.	CASSGRHNSPLHF
TRBV29-1	.	CSGEAQSSYNEQFF
TRBV30	TRBD1	CAWSLDRGTEAFF
TRBV14	.	CASSPISSGRISYEQYF
TRBV27	TRBD2	CASSSTSGGRDTQYF
TRBV21-1	.	CASSAGRWNTEAFF
TRBV27	.	CASSFLERETQYF
TRBV4-1	.	CASSQVLLDSFVEAQHF
TRBV19	.	CASSIIGRSRNTEAFF
TRBV9	.	CASSPREGQGYTF
TRBV10-3	.	CAISGSGIYNEQFF
TRBV30	.	CASGVGNSPLHF
TRBV15	TRBD1	CATSRDEGAVGRNTIYF
TRBV7-2	TRBD1	CASNRDSNYGYTF
TRBV27	.	CASSLLTGSQPQHF